This T cell receptor (beta chain) was retrieved from a study of T cells in Graves' hyperthyroidism and ophthalmopathy (dated by TCRdb to between 2018 and 2021). With regard to the full study: To identify TCR V-J signatures that set the groups apart, the researchers used a discovery cohort of more than 95 patients, made up of around 40 with Graves' ophthalmopathy and some 56 with stable Graves' hyperthyroidism. According to the paper, TCR Vbeta CDR3 sequencing was carried out on about 140 peripheral blood samples, which came from fewer than 50 ophthalmopathy, 80 or so hyperthyroidism and some 17 progressor patients. The 100 or so discovery patients were divided at random into training and test sets in a 7:3 ratio. Prospective prediction of ophthalmopathy was tested in an independent validation cohort of 18 to 20 hyperthyroidism patients and 15 to 17 patients who later progressed to ophthalmopathy. Following sampling, methimazole starting at 30 mg daily was given to hyperthyroidism patients, and high-dose intravenous methylprednisolone was given to ophthalmopathy patients. The study also compared thyroid tissue and blood T-cell repertoires from more than five Graves' hyperthyroidism patients. Summary of the overall study and its limitations: A model built on a 13 V-J signature distinguished ophthalmopathy from stable hyperthyroidism, reaching around 90% sensitivity and approximately 83% specificity in cross-validation and 80%/75% in testing. No statistical method was used to fix the sample size in advance, and group allocation was not hidden from the investigators. In validation, progression to ophthalmopathy was predicted by the model with 70% to 71% sensitivity and 72% to 80% specificity, a median of 6.5 months before onset. Blood samples also contained most of the expanded thyroid clonotypes (frequency above 0.001), which suggests that blood repertoires may reflect thyroid immune responses.

Stable Graves' hyperthyroidism was defined as the absence of progression to ophthalmopathy over 18 months of follow-up. Hyperthyroidism patients were newly diagnosed, had a disease duration of under 2 months, and were aged 18 to 65 years. Any patient with an uncontrolled infection, another autoimmune disease, pregnancy or lactation was excluded. Diagnoses relied on clinical symptoms, serum thyroxine and TRAb, thyroid ultrasound and orbital computed tomography. Trizol reagent was used to extract total RNA, and RNA quality was then checked on an Agilent 2100 Bioanalyzer. The TCR beta CDR3 regions were amplified from RNA transcripts. For the first round of RT-PCR on the TCR CDR3, the HTBI primer set was used together with the Qiagen OneStep RT-PCR kit. A second multiplex PCR round built the libraries, followed by size selection and purification. Sequencing of the libraries was done on an Illumina HiSeq2000 using paired-end 100 bp reads. On the authors' methods: SOAPnuke was used to process the raw data, with reads discarded if the reads contained adapters or uncalled bases, had a mean Phred below 15, or lacked an exact constant-primer or identifier match. COPE v1.2.5 was used to merge high-quality paired reads, and clonotypes were defined as unique nucleotide sequences. MiTCR v1.1 was used to align clonotypes to the IMGT TRBV, TRBD and TRBJ reference segments. Only V-J combinations with frequency above 0.0001, covering 99% to 99.2% of repertoires, were analysed. The TCS score was defined as the ratio of F50 (clonal expansion) to E x V (chaos), calculated using BLOSUM62-based TCRdist between CDR3 peptides within each V-J. Welch's t-statistics and random forest reduced around 520 V-J features to 13, which were used in a naive Bayes classifier (R e1071). The public reads were reprocessed in TCRdb via fastp at Q25 and MiXCR, keeping in-frame beta chains. Each record represents a unique CDR3 protein, reported with the most common genes and DNA among its rows. The V and J calls were determined by TCRdb, not by the authors. The sample table holds hundreds of thousands of distinct CDR3 sequences, of which approximately 44% were seen once. Just under 8.5% of the sample lies in the top ten.

The trim is 5 bases for V and 4 bases for J, with a gap of 14 bases between the germline ends. The CDR3, cysteine through phenylalanine, is 14 amino acids long. Solely the CDR3 DNA is kept, with 42 bases framed from the first base. Sequences SEHNR (CDR1) and FQNEAQ (CDR2) are obtained from the germline V gene (reference sequence). In this sample, this clonotype turned up many times. Its target antigen remains unknown. The record has no base qualities; no much larger clone is one base away. The V and J segments used are TRBV7-9 and TRBJ2-5, and the D gene may be TRBD1, 6 bases matching. This clonotype was sampled from a woman in her late teens or twenties with Graves' hyperthyroidism. Donor details come from another sample of the same person, matched by shared clones. The sequenced sample was peripheral blood or thyroid tissue (not recorded which). The sequenced DNA: TGTGCCAGCAGCAGTACAGGGAGACGAGAGACCCAGTACTTC. It codes for CASSSTGRRETQYF.